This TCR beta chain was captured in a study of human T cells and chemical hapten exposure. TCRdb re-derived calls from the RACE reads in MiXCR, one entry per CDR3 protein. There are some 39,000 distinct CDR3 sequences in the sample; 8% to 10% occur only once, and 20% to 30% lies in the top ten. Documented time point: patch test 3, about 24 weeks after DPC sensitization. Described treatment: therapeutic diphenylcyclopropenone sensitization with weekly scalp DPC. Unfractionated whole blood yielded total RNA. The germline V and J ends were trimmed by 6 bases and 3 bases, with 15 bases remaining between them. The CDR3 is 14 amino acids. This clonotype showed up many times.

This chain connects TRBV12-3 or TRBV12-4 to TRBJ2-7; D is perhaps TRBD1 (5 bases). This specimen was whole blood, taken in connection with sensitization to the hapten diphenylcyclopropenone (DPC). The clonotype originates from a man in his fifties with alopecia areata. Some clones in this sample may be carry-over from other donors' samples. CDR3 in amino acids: CASSNRPQRYEQYF. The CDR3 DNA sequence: TGTGCCAGCAGCAACAGGCCCCAACGCTACGAGCAGTACTTC.